The sequence of this T cell receptor (beta chain) was determined in a study of shared clonotypes between healthy human individuals. Study at large: CD8 memory received one plate per donor, CD8 naive two, CD4 memory three and CD4 naive three. Study outcomes and limitations: Four donors held approximately 4.6% of naive CD4 clonotypes in common.

Selected positively for CCR7 and CD45RO-negative, naive CD8 cells excluded terminally differentiated effector memory CD45RA+ cells. Adults of Caucasian background living in Nashville, Tennessee made up all donors. Points on this clone: Its antigen is currently unknown.

This CDR3 region has 14 residues. J was trimmed by 13 bases and V by 3 bases; bases with no gene match: 7. Germline CDR1 reads MNHEY; CDR2 reads SMNVEV (reference sequence). Sequencing used immunoSEQ multiplex PCR; TCRdb keeps in-frame clones, though not all of them. Altogether roughly 590,000 clones are present, roughly 96% being singletons, with the ten largest covering roughly 0.1%. The chain combines TRBV27 with TRBJ1-6, with TRBD1 matching 9 bases. Sequences were obtained from naive CD8+ T cells sorted from blood. The clonotype comes from a woman aged 30 to 39 in good health. DNA of the CDR3: TGTGCCAGCAGTTTTGGGACAGGGACCTGGCCCCTCCACTTT. Protein product: CASSFGTGTWPLHF.